These 17 T cell receptor beta chains were sequenced from one sample in a study of blood T cell repertoires in COVID-19. Libraries were prepared by immunoSEQ multiplex PCR; TCRdb keeps only in-frame clonotypes and omits some of them. This table has roughly 410,000 clones, over 75% appearing once. The sample taken for sequencing was peripheral blood. The receptor source for this set is a woman aged 60-75 years with COVID-19, enrolled during active disease.

This clone showed up just a few times. This chain uses TRBV4-2 with TRBJ2-7, with D perhaps TRBD2 (5 bases). The germline gives CDR1 LGHNA, CDR2 YNFKEQ. The CDR3 is made up of 13 amino acids. V was cut by 5 bases and J by 4 bases, with 12 bases left in between. CDR3 in amino acids: CASSTQEGYEQYF. In DNA, the CDR3 is TGTGCCAGCAGCACTCAAGAGGGATACGAGCAGTACTTC.

The V call is TRBV28, the J call TRBJ1-4, with 10 positions matching TRBD1. This CDR3 region has 16 residues. Trimming cost V 2 bases and J 10 bases; bases outside gene matches: 10. The V gene's germline CDR1 is MDHEN and CDR2 SYDVKM. The CDR3 sequence is CASSLRSGQGIGKLFF. DNA of the CDR3: TGTGCCAGCAGTTTAAGATCGGGACAGGGGATAGGAAAACTGTTTTTT. Full variable domain (rest looked up from reference TRBV28 and TRBJ1-4): DVKVTQSSRYLVKRTGEKVFLECVQDMDHENMFWYRQDPGLGLRLIYFSYDVKMKEKGDIPEGYSVSREKKERFSLILESASTNQTSMYLCASSLRSGQGIGKLFFGSGTQLSVL.

The J gene is TRBJ2-7, the V gene TRBV5-1; D unresolved. CDR3 length equals 14 residues. CDR1 is SGHRS, CDR2 YFSETQ, per germline. Trimming left V 3 bases short and J 2 bases short, with 12 bases between. The CDR3 nucleotides are TGCGCCAGCAGCTCTTACTCGGGTACCTACGAGCAGTACTTC. Translated, it gives CASSSYSGTYEQYF.

This chain connects TRBV7-9 to TRBJ1-2; 7 bases line up with TRBD1. Germline lookup yields CDR1 SEHNR and CDR2 FQNEAQ (reference sequence). Germline trimming cut 4 bases from V and 8 bases from J; bases unmatched to any gene: 13. The CDR3 contains 15 residues. Written as DNA, the CDR3 is TGTGCCAGCAGCTACAGCAGGTGGACAGGAGAGGGCTACACCTTC. The encoded protein is CASSYSRWTGEGYTF.

V and J are TRBV29-1 and TRBJ2-5; the match to TRBD1 covers 7 bases. The V and J ends lost 1 base and 4 bases, in that order; junction bases with no gene match: 6. The CDR3 extends over 14 amino acids. The germline CDR1 and CDR2 sequences are SQVTM and ANQGSEA. The CDR3 spells CSVEGDSSGETQYF. CDR3 DNA sequence: TGCAGCGTTGAAGGGGACAGCTCCGGAGAGACCCAGTACTTC.

This chain uses TRBV6-2 or TRBV6-3 with TRBJ2-7, with 8 bases matching TRBD1. Germline loops: CDR1 MNHEY, CDR2 SVGEGT. The CDR3 has 13 amino acids. V shed 5 bases, J shed 6 bases, and the junction held 6 bases outside the gene matches. CDR3 protein: CASSPGQVIEQYF. The CDR3 DNA reads as TGTGCCAGCAGTCCGGGACAGGTAATCGAGCAGTACTTC.

The genes are TRBV5-1 and TRBJ1-1, with 9 bases fitting TRBD1. V lost 0 bases, J lost 3 bases, and 3 bases stayed unmatched. The CDR3 has 15 residues. Germline-derived CDR1 and CDR2 are SGHRS and YFSETQ. The DNA of the CDR3 is TGCGCCAGCAGCTTGGACAGGGGGCATGACACTGAAGCTTTCTTT. It encodes CASSLDRGHDTEAFF.

The chain carries TRBV23-1 and TRBJ1-2, with TRBD1 matching 7 bases. TRBV23-1 is assigned to the ORF class and has an uncertain function. V was pared by 1 base and J by 3 bases, with 8 bases of the junction left unmatched. The CDR3 has 16 residues. As DNA, the CDR3 is TGCGCCAGCAGTCAATTAGACAGGGAAGTGGACTATGGCTACACCTTC. It is translated as CASSQLDREVDYGYTF.

The CDR3 nucleotides read TGTGCCAGCAGCTTTTTCCAGAGAGGCTCCTACGAGCAGTACTTC. Protein product: CASSFFQRGSYEQYF. The chain has TRBV5-6 and TRBJ2-7; unclear D gene. CDR1 and CDR2 (germline): SGHDT, YYEEEE. The CDR3 has 15 residues. V dropped 2 bases and J dropped 0 bases, with 12 bases sitting between them.

V and J are TRBV18 and TRBJ1-1; D remains unclear. CDR1 is KGHSH and CDR2 is LQKENI in the germline V gene. Trimming shortened V by 3 bases and J by 3 bases, and 8 bases separated the two germline ends. The CDR3 length is 13 residues. CDR3 sequence: CASSPSGDTEAFF. The CDR3 region has the DNA TGTGCCAGCTCACCCTCGGGTGACACTGAAGCTTTCTTT.

The V gene is TRBV7-6, the J gene TRBJ1-4; D ambiguous. This CDR3 spans 15 amino acids. V was trimmed by 6 bases and J by 3 bases, leaving 14 bases between them. CDR1 SGHVS and CDR2 FNYEAQ come from the germline V gene. This CDR3 reads CASSLLGGSNEKLFF. The CDR3, as DNA: TGTGCCAGCAGTCTACTGGGAGGGTCTAATGAAAAACTGTTTTTT.

V usage is TRBV12-3 or TRBV12-4 and J usage is TRBJ2-7; 7 nucleotides agree with TRBD1. The CDR3 has 13 residues. The V gene end was trimmed by 7 bases and the J gene end by 0 bases; junction bases not matched to a gene: 3. This CDR3 is CASNRGSSYEQYF. The CDR3 DNA reads TGTGCCAGCAACAGGGGTTCCTCCTACGAGCAGTACTTC.

The genes are TRBV25-1 and TRBJ1-2, with TRBD1 identical over 11 bases. V gave up 4 bases and J gave up 2 bases; unmatched junction bases: 6. CDR1 and CDR2 from the germline V gene are MGHDK and SYGVNS. The CDR3 consists of 16 residues. This CDR3 reads CASSGGQGESNYGYTF. DNA of the CDR3: TGTGCCAGCAGTGGGGGACAGGGGGAATCGAACTATGGCTACACCTTC.

The chain links TRBV5-1 to TRBJ2-1, with TRBD2 identical over 12 bases. Germline trimming cut 4 bases from V and 4 bases from J; bases unmatched to any gene: 3. The CDR3 covers 15 residues. Per the germline V gene, CDR1 is SGHRS and CDR2 is YFSETQ. CDR3 nucleotides: TGCGCCAGCAGCCGAGGACTAGCGGGGTACAATGAGCAGTTCTTC. Encoded protein: CASSRGLAGYNEQFF. Filled out from reference TRBV5-1 and TRBJ2-1, the complete variable domain reads KAGVTQTPRYLIKTRGQQVTLSCSPISGHRSVSWYQQTPGQGLQFLFEYFSETQRNKGNFPGRFSGRQFSNSRSEMNVSTLELGDSALYLCASSRGLAGYNEQFFGPGTRLTVL.

J is TRBJ2-7 and V is TRBV2; 9 nucleotides match TRBD1. Trimming at V came to 6 bases and at J to 5 bases, leaving 14 bases not matched to a gene. The CDR3 sequence is 16 residues long. Germline V gene sequence: CDR1 SNHLY, CDR2 FYNNEI. This CDR3 is CASRRPGQGRSHEQYF. The CDR3, as DNA: TGTGCCAGCAGGAGACCCGGACAGGGGAGGTCCCACGAGCAGTACTTC.

This clone has just one count. The chain couples TRBV7-2 to TRBJ1-1, with D hard to call. Germline CDR1 reads SGHTA; CDR2 reads FQGNSA. V was shortened by 8 bases and J by 2 bases, with 12 bases between the two germline ends. The CDR3 contains 13 residues. The CDR3 sequence is CASAPEPNTEAFF. In DNA form, the CDR3 reads TGTGCCAGCGCGCCTGAACCAAACACTGAAGCTTTCTTT.

This clone came up once. This sequence joins TRBV7-9 and TRBJ2-3; TRBD1 matches at 7 bases. This CDR3 is built from 15 residues. The junction had 6 bases not matched to a gene; V was cut back by 2 bases and J by 4 bases. CDR1 SEHNR and CDR2 FQNEAQ come from the germline V gene (reference sequence). The CDR3 is CASSLRDSGADTQYF. The CDR3 DNA reads as TGTGCCAGCAGCTTACGGGACAGTGGTGCAGATACGCAGTATTTT.